This TCR beta chain was identified during a study of STAT5B mutations in CD4+ large granular lymphocyte leukemia. Findings of the study overall: Higher CD4+ than CD8+ T-LGLL clonality might reflect small sample size.

The method was immunoSEQ multiplex PCR; TCRdb's version includes in-frame clones alone and lacks a portion of them. The sample carries tens of thousands of clones, around three quarters recorded once. A remark on this clone: Antigen specificity is unknown.

Sequencing input: CD4+ T cells from blood buffy coats. The clonotype originates from a human donor in good health.

The DNA for the CDR3 is TGTGCCAGCAGCATCCGGGCCCCCGGCGGTGAAAAACTGTTTTTT. This translates into CASSIRAPGGEKLFF. The chain joins TRBV6-5 to TRBJ1-4; D is unclear. This CDR3 has 15 amino acids. Germline V CDR1 and CDR2: MNHEY, SVGAGI. The germline V and J ends were trimmed by 6 bases and 7 bases, with 18 bases remaining between them.